Shown below are 32 T cell receptor beta chains from a single sample sequenced in a study of identifying expanded T cells in peripheral blood. Some clones are missing from TCRdb's copy, which holds only in-frame ones; the method was immunoSEQ multiplex PCR. This sample carries more than 50,000 clones, approximately 82% of them seen once, and the ten largest clones take approximately 17%. Sequencing used blood. These receptor sequences come from a person aged 18-69 years in good health.

The chain joins TRBV30 to TRBJ2-7; D not certain. The germline gives CDR1 GTSNPN, CDR2 SVGIG (reference sequence). V lost 5 bases and J 6 bases, leaving 11 bases between the germline ends. CDR3 length: 11 amino acids. CDR3: CAWSGGSEQYF. DNA of the CDR3: TGTGCCTGGTCGGGTGGAAGCGAGCAGTACTTC.

The J gene is TRBJ2-3, the V gene TRBV7-9; no clear D gene. Trimming cost V 1 base and J 0 bases, with 11 bases left between them. This CDR3 contains 16 residues. Germline V gene data show CDR1 as SEHNR and CDR2 as FQNEAQ (reference sequence). As DNA, the CDR3 is TGTGCCAGCAGCTTAGTAGGCACACGAAGCACAGATACGCAGTATTTT. It yields the protein CASSLVGTRSTDTQYF.

This chain joins TRBV5-8 and TRBJ2-2; TRBD2 matches 11 bases. The germline CDR1 and CDR2 sequences are SGHTS and YDEGEE. The CDR3 covers 19 residues. The trim removed 3 bases at V and 2 bases at J, leaving 12 bases unmatched. As DNA, the CDR3 is TGTGCCAGCAGCTCCCCCTTAGCGGGGGGGAGGGGAAACACCGGGGAGCTGTTTTTT. This encodes CASSSPLAGGRGNTGELFF.

This chain links TRBV7-2 with TRBJ2-2; D not certain. Germline V gives CDR1 SGHTA, CDR2 FQGNSA. Trimming removed 2 bases from V and 6 bases from J, with 13 bases in between. CDR3 length: 15 residues. CDR3 DNA sequence: TGTGCCAGCAGCTTATGGGCGGAGAAGGCCGGGGAGCTGTTTTTT. This gives the protein CASSLWAEKAGELFF.

The chain joins TRBV6-6 to TRBJ1-3; the D is unclear. Trimming cost V 6 bases and J 0 bases, with 12 bases left between them. CDR1 and CDR2 (germline): MNHNY, SVGAGI (reference sequence). The CDR3 is 15 residues long. For the CDR3, the DNA is TGTGCCAGCAGAGAAGGGCTTAGCTCTGGAAACACCATATATTTT. Translated: CASREGLSSGNTIYF.

The rearrangement links TRBV5-1 to TRBJ2-5, with a weak D call TRBD1 (6 bases). The germline V gene encodes CDR1 SGHRS and CDR2 YFSETQ. V was shortened by 0 bases and J by 4 bases, with 16 bases between the two germline ends. This CDR3 is 16 amino acids long. The CDR3 loop reads CASSLDGQGTRETQYF. The CDR3 bases are TGCGCCAGCAGCTTGGATGGGCAGGGGACGCGAGAGACCCAGTACTTC.

The chain has TRBV6-1 and TRBJ1-1; D is uncertain. The CDR3 loop spans 13 amino acids. Germline V gene sequence: CDR1 MNHNS, CDR2 SASEGT. Trimming pared 8 bases from V and 0 bases from J, leaving 10 bases between. CDR3 nucleotides: TGTGCCAGCCGAAGGGTGGTGAACACTGAAGCTTTCTTT. Protein sequence: CASRRVVNTEAFF.

The chain recombines TRBV7-3 with TRBJ2-2; the match to TRBD1 covers 8 bases. Trimming at V came to 4 bases and at J to 6 bases, leaving 7 bases not matched to a gene. The CDR3 is 15 residues long. Germline values: CDR1 SGHTA, CDR2 FQGTGA. The CDR3 region is CASSSGQGRAGELFF. As DNA, the CDR3 is TGTGCCAGCAGCTCTGGACAGGGAAGGGCCGGGGAGCTGTTTTTT.

This rearrangement joins TRBV6-5 to TRBJ1-6; unclear D gene. V was shortened by 9 bases and J by 9 bases, with 18 bases between the two germline ends. CDR3 length: 14 amino acids. Germline V gene data show CDR1 as MNHEY and CDR2 as SVGAGI. For the CDR3, the DNA is TGTGCCAGGGGGTTCGAGAGGGCGGGTTCACCCCTCCACTTT. This translates into CARGFERAGSPLHF.

This clone showed up just a few times. The chain uses TRBV20-1 and TRBJ1-2, with D uncertain. Germline values: CDR1 DFQATT, CDR2 SNEGSKA (reference sequence). V lost 5 bases to trimming and J lost 3 bases, with 7 bases between them. The CDR3 is 11 residues long. The CDR3 DNA is TGCAGTGCTCCCGGGGACTATGGCTACACCTTC. Amino acids: CSAPGDYGYTF.

The chain combines TRBV6-1 with TRBJ2-7; D remains unclear. Between the trimmed V and J ends, which lost 3 bases and 2 bases, there was a span of 8 bases. The CDR3 extends over 13 amino acids. Germline V lookup: CDR1 MNHNS, CDR2 SASEGT. This CDR3 is CASSDNTPYEQYF. CDR3 in DNA: TGTGCCAGCAGTGACAACACCCCCTACGAGCAGTACTTC.

The chain combines TRBV29-1 with TRBJ1-1; possibly TRBD1 for D (6 bases). Between the trimmed V and J ends, which lost 5 bases and 4 bases, there was a span of 14 bases. Germline CDR1 and CDR2: SQVTM and ANQGSEA. This CDR3 spans 13 amino acids. The CDR3 reads CSVQGNQATEAFF. For the CDR3, the DNA is TGCAGCGTTCAGGGGAACCAGGCCACTGAAGCTTTCTTT.

This clone was found a few times. The CDR3 protein is CASSQEDRPSNEKLFF. The CDR3 DNA reads TGCGCCAGCAGCCAAGAGGACAGGCCCTCTAATGAAAAACTGTTTTTT. The chain is built from TRBV4-1 and TRBJ1-4, with 7 bases fitting TRBD1. V was clipped by 0 bases and J by 3 bases; unmatched bases: 4. Looked up from germline, CDR1 is MGHRA and CDR2 is YSYEKL. This CDR3 spans 16 amino acids.

The V and J genes are TRBV2 and TRBJ2-2; D uncertain. V lost 4 bases and J 5 bases, leaving 5 bases between the germline ends. CDR1 is SNHLY, CDR2 FYNNEI, per germline. The CDR3 extends over 12 amino acids. DNA for the CDR3: TGTGCCAGCAGTGTTCAGACCGGGGAGCTGTTTTTT. It codes for CASSVQTGELFF.

V gene TRBV2 combines with J gene TRBJ2-4; D tentatively reads TRBD1 or TRBD2 (5 bases each). Per germline, CDR1 SNHLY and CDR2 FYNNEI. This CDR3 is 14 amino acids long. Between the trimmed V and J ends, which lost 8 bases and 1 base, there was a span of 12 bases. The chain's CDR3 is CASSGGGAKNIQYF. For the CDR3, the DNA is TGTGCCAGCTCTGGGGGTGGGGCCAAAAACATTCAGTACTTC.

This chain links TRBV5-1 with TRBJ2-1; tentative D call: TRBD2 (7 bases). Germline CDR1 is SGHRS and CDR2 is YFSETQ. The V gene lost 6 bases and the J gene lost 9 bases, with 22 bases spanning the gap. The CDR3 has 15 residues. The CDR3 DNA is TGCGCCAGCACCCCCCAGGTGGGGGGGCAGGGTGAGCAGTTCTTC. Translating gives CASTPQVGGQGEQFF.

The sample holds many counts of this clone. The CDR3 region has the DNA TGTGCCAGCAGTGCGGGAGACACCGGGGAGCTGTTTTTT. Translation gives CASSAGDTGELFF. This chain joins TRBV6-4 and TRBJ2-2; D may be TRBD2 (6 bases). The germline gives CDR1 MRHNA, CDR2 SNTAGT. There are 13 residues in the CDR3. With 4 bases removed from V and 3 bases from J, the gap between germline ends came to 6 bases.

This sequence joins TRBV7-9 and TRBJ1-4; 7 nucleotides match TRBD1. Germline trimming cut 5 bases from V and 8 bases from J; bases unmatched to any gene: 8. This CDR3 region has 14 residues. Germline CDR1 is SEHNR and CDR2 is FQNEAQ (reference sequence). The DNA of the CDR3 is TGTGCCAGCAGCCCGGGGACAGCTGGGGAAAAACTGTTTTTT. As protein: CASSPGTAGEKLFF. Supplemented by reference TRBV7-9 and TRBJ1-4, the full variable domain reads DTGVSQNPRHKITKRGQNVTFRCDPISEHNRLYWYRQTLGQGPEFLTYFQNEAQLEKSRLLSDRFSAERPKGSFSTLEIQRTEQGDSAMYLCASSPGTAGEKLFFGSGTQLSVL.

Points on this clone: This sample includes further DNA sequences coding for the same CDR3. The chain combines TRBV11-2 with TRBJ1-3; 7 nucleotides match TRBD1. After removal of 3 bases from V and 4 bases from J, the junction contained 3 bases not matched to a gene. Germline CDR1 SGHAT, CDR2 FQNNGV. The CDR3 is made up of 14 amino acids. CDR3 DNA sequence: TGTGCCAGCAGCTTCGGGACAGTCGGAAACACCATATATTTT. Residues: CASSFGTVGNTIYF.

With respect to this clone: Germline is not matched at one junction end, which may reflect a read error. The rearrangement joins TRBV6-1 to TRBJ1-6; D unresolved. The CDR3 is 11 amino acids. Per the germline V gene, CDR1 is MNHNS and CDR2 is SASEGT. CDR3 protein: CASSALQIRLF. The CDR3 DNA is TGTGCCAGCAGTGCCCTACAAATTAGGCTCTTT.

The genes are TRBV7-8 and TRBJ2-5, with unresolved D. The CDR3 runs 15 residues. Germline values: CDR1 SGHVS, CDR2 FQNEAQ. V was clipped by 2 bases and J by 0 bases, with 10 bases between them. The chain's CDR3 is CASSLWVGNQETQYF. For the CDR3, the DNA is TGTGCCAGCAGCTTATGGGTGGGCAACCAAGAGACCCAGTACTTC.

The chain uses TRBV7-8 and TRBJ2-1; D unclear. V gave up 5 bases and J gave up 1 base, with 12 bases separating them. Germline-derived CDR1 and CDR2 are SGHVS and FQNEAQ. The CDR3 consists of 15 residues. In DNA, the CDR3 is TGTGCCAGCAGCGCCCGGTCTAATTCCTACAATGAGCAGTTCTTC. The encoded protein is CASSARSNSYNEQFF.

This clone was seen only a few times. The rearrangement links TRBV7-8 to TRBJ2-6; D is tentatively TRBD1 or TRBD2 (5 bases each). V was pared by 1 base and J by 3 bases, with 16 bases between. CDR1 is SGHVS and CDR2 is FQNEAQ in the germline V gene. The CDR3 covers 18 residues. DNA of the CDR3: TGTGCCAGCAGCTTAGGGCCAGGTCTTGGGGGTGGGGCCAACGTCCTGACTTTC. Its protein product is CASSLGPGLGGGANVLTF. Based on the CDR3 plus reference TRBV7-8 and TRBJ2-6, the full variable domain is GAGVSQSPRYKVAKRGQDVALRCDPISGHVSLFWYQQALGQGPEFLTYFQNEAQLDKSGLPSDRFFAERPEGSVSTLKIQRTQQEDSAVYLCASSLGPGLGGGANVLTFGAGSRLTVL.

Only one count was recorded for this clone. The chain has TRBV18 and TRBJ2-1; D unresolved. Trimming removed 3 bases at V and 5 bases at J, with 8 bases between. The CDR3 consists of 13 residues. Per germline, CDR1 KGHSH and CDR2 LQKENI. The CDR3 loop is CASSPRRNNEQFF. The CDR3, as DNA: TGTGCCAGCTCACCGCGGCGGAACAATGAGCAGTTCTTC.

V is TRBV11-2 and J is TRBJ1-3, with D unclear. The CDR3 consists of 12 residues. V was cut by 2 bases and J by 7 bases, with 6 bases left in between. Germline V gene lookup returns CDR1 SGHAT and CDR2 FQNNGV. The CDR3, as DNA: TGTGCCAGCAGCTTAACGGGGAACACCATATATTTT. It codes for CASSLTGNTIYF.

This chain connects TRBV7-9 to TRBJ1-6; the D gene is possibly TRBD1 (5 bases). Deletions cut 3 bases from V and 5 bases from J, with 11 bases between. The V gene's germline CDR1 is SEHNR and CDR2 FQNEAQ (reference sequence). This CDR3 is 15 amino acids long. The chain's CDR3 is CASSFDSGNNSPLHF. In nucleotides, the CDR3 is TGTGCCAGCAGCTTCGACAGCGGAAATAATTCACCCCTCCACTTT.

The chain links TRBV27 to TRBJ2-3, with TRBD1 as a possible D gene (5 bases). The CDR3 contains 17 residues. V was pared by 2 bases and J by 6 bases, with 21 bases between. Germline V gene sequence: CDR1 MNHEY, CDR2 SMNVEV (reference sequence). The CDR3 here is CASSLRAGQVVGDTQYF. The DNA for the CDR3 is TGTGCCAGCAGTTTACGTGCAGGGCAGGTAGTAGGGGATACGCAGTATTTT.

The chain is built from TRBV6-5 and TRBJ2-1; TRBD2 might be the D (6 bases). Trimming pared 5 bases from V and 7 bases from J, leaving 15 bases between. The CDR3 has 14 amino acids. Per the germline V gene, CDR1 is MNHEY and CDR2 is SVGAGI. CDR3 residues: CASSLRDSRNEQFF. CDR3 sequence (DNA): TGTGCCAGCAGTCTCCGGGACTCCAGGAATGAGCAGTTCTTC.

This chain links TRBV7-2 with TRBJ2-5; 10 bases fit TRBD2. CDR1 and CDR2 (germline): SGHTA, FQGNSA. The CDR3 is 15 amino acids. V dropped 3 bases and J dropped 3; count of bases not matched to a gene: 4. CDR3 sequence reads: CASSFHTSGEETQYF. The DNA of the CDR3 is TGTGCCAGCAGCTTTCATACTAGCGGGGAAGAGACCCAGTACTTC.

This sequence joins TRBV5-4 and TRBJ2-5; TRBD2 agrees at 10 bases. Germline V lookup: CDR1 SGHNT, CDR2 YYREEE (reference sequence). Germline trimming cut 4 bases from V and 5 bases from J; bases unmatched to any gene: 8. The CDR3 covers 15 residues. CDR3 nucleotide sequence: TGTGCCAGCAGCGGAGCGGGAGGGAAGGGTGAGACCCAGTACTTC. This gives the protein CASSGAGGKGETQYF. Full variable domain (rest looked up from reference TRBV5-4 and TRBJ2-5): ETGVTQSPTHLIKTRGQQVTLRCSSQSGHNTVSWYQQALGQGPQFIFQYYREEENGRGNFPPRFSGLQFPNYSSELNVNALELDDSALYLCASSGAGGKGETQYFGPGTRLLVL.

V gene TRBV6-6 combines with J gene TRBJ2-1; D might be TRBD2 (5 bases). The V end was cut by 6 bases, the J end by 5 bases, with 14 bases between. There are 14 residues in the CDR3. Germline lookup yields CDR1 MNHNY and CDR2 SVGAGI (reference sequence). CDR3 sequence reads: CASRLGSSHNEQFF. The CDR3 DNA is TGTGCCAGCAGATTGGGGAGCAGCCACAATGAGCAGTTCTTC.

The J gene is TRBJ2-3, the V gene TRBV6-4; perhaps TRBD2 as D (5 bases). In germline, CDR1 is MRHNA, CDR2 SNTAGT. This CDR3 has 14 amino acids. Trimming pared 0 bases from V and 4 bases from J, leaving 8 bases between. The CDR3 DNA sequence: TGTGCCAGCAGTGACTCAGGCGGGTCAGATACGCAGTATTTT. It translates to CASSDSGGSDTQYF.